The clone carrying this T cell receptor beta chain was recorded many times. What it binds is not known. An end of the junction does not agree with germline; a read error may underlie this. Germline V gene sequence: CDR1 SGHAT, CDR2 FQNNGV. The CDR3 loop spans 13 amino acids. This specimen belongs to a study of T-cell memory formation after mild COVID-19. Notes on the study in general: CD4+ contracting clones lay mainly in CM and EM, CD8+ ones in EMRA. Later expanders leaned CD4+, whereas day 15 to 85 contracting clones were balanced CD4/CD8.

Constant-segment primers and 5'RACE yielded cDNA libraries for TCR alpha and TCR beta, each carrying sample barcodes and UMIs. A single record per CDR3 protein comes from TCRdb applying MiXCR to the 5' RACE reads. The table has roughly 99,000 distinct CDR3 sequences, around 14% seen once. The rearrangement joins TRBV11-2 to TRBJ2-2; TRBD1 aligns across 8 bases. This TCR came from a man aged 18 to 30 who had mild COVID-19 (a few samples of this study predate the infection). Cell type and time point are not known. The specimen sequenced was PBMCs or a T cell subset sorted from them (not recorded which). The CDR3 nucleotides read TGTGCCACCTGGACAGGGAACATCGGGGAGCTGTTTTTT. Protein: CATWTGNIGELFF.